Listed below are T cell receptor beta chains from one sample, sequenced in a study of T cell responses to AZD1222 COVID-19 vaccine. Clones were read by immunoSEQ multiplex PCR, and TCRdb kept only the in-frame ones, dropping some. The table lists 99,000 or so clones, roughly 88% of them singletons. The specimen was peripheral blood, collected on day 0 of AZD1222 vaccination. The receptors derive from an adult in good health. Both conserved end residues are part of each CDR3. Each record gives: V gene, D gene, CDR3 length, clone size, J gene, CDR3 DNA, CDR3 protein. A D gene is named only where the DNA matches it firmly. Clone size appears in some rows only: once, few, many, or a class for an expanded clone.

>TRBV5-1|.|14|.|TRBJ2-3
TGCGCCAGCAGCTGGGGGGACAGCACAGATACGCAGTATTTT
CASSWGDSTDTQYF
>TRBV6-6|TRBD2|14|.|TRBJ2-1
TGTGCCAGCAGTTCTAGCGGGAGTAATAATGAGCAGTTCTTC
CASSSSGSNNEQFF
>TRBV27|.|11|.|TRBJ1-1
TGTGCCAGCAAGGGGAACACTGAAGCTTTCTTT
CASKGNTEAFF
>TRBV7-2|.|13|.|TRBJ2-7
TGTGCCAGCAGCTTATTGGGGGCCTACGAGCAGTACTTC
CASSLLGAYEQYF
>TRBV10-2|.|14|.|TRBJ1-3
TGCGCCAGCAGTGAGGACCTTGAAGGGCACACCATATATTTT
CASSEDLEGHTIYF
>TRBV14|TRBD1|16|.|TRBJ1-2
TGTGCCAGCAGCCAAGGACCGTACAGGGGAAACTATGGCTACACCTTC
CASSQGPYRGNYGYTF
>TRBV9|.|15|.|TRBJ1-1
TGTGCCAGCAGCGTAGCTGAGGGGATGGGCACTGAAGCTTTCTTT
CASSVAEGMGTEAFF
>TRBV3-1/TRBV3-2|TRBD2|15|.|TRBJ2-1
TGTGCCAGCAGCCGAGATGCCGGGAGGCGGAATGAGCAGTTCTTC
CASSRDAGRRNEQFF
>TRBV9|.|13|.|TRBJ1-1
TGTGCCAGCAGCGTAGATCCAGGTACTGAAGCTTTCTTT
CASSVDPGTEAFF
>TRBV19|.|13|.|TRBJ1-5
TGTGCCAGTAGTATAGGGCCGTATCAGCCCCAGCATTTT
CASSIGPYQPQHF
>TRBV24-1|.|12|.|TRBJ1-2
TGTGCCACCAGTGAGGGACTAAATGGCTACACCTTC
CATSEGLNGYTF
>TRBV18|.|15|.|TRBJ1-5
TGTGCCAGCTCACTATATGGGGGTTTGGATCAGCCCCAGCATTTT
CASSLYGGLDQPQHF
>TRBV7-9|.|16|.|TRBJ2-1
TGTGCCAGCAGCAGTACCAGACGGGGACCGCCTAATGAGCAGTTCTTC
CASSSTRRGPPNEQFF
>TRBV18|.|14|.|TRBJ1-5
TGTGCCAGCTCACAGGGAGGGGGCAATCAGCCCCAGCATTTT
CASSQGGGNQPQHF
>TRBV3-1/TRBV3-2|.|17|.|TRBJ2-1
TGTGCCAGCAGCTCCGACCCTGAGTGGGACATCGGGCAGCGGAGGTTCTTC
CASSSDPEWDIGQRRFF
>TRBV28|.|13|.|TRBJ1-5
TGTGCCAGCAGTACCGAAACGGGTCAGCCCCAGCATTTT
CASSTETGQPQHF
>TRBV7-2|.|16|.|TRBJ2-1
TGTGCCAGCAGCCAATACGGTGCAGGGGTTGGCAATGAGCAGTTCTTC
CASSQYGAGVGNEQFF
>TRBV6-6|TRBD1|14|once|TRBJ2-3
TGTGCCAGCAGTTTGGGACAGACCACAGATACGCAGTATTTT
CASSLGQTTDTQYF
>TRBV11-3|TRBD2|16|once|TRBJ2-3
TGTGCCAGCAGCTTGGGGACTAGCGCCCGCAGGGATACGCAGTATTTT
CASSLGTSARRDTQYF
>TRBV21-1|.|14|.|TRBJ1-1
TGTGCCAGCAGCCCCGGGGATCGGGGCACTGAAGCTTTCTTT
CASSPGDRGTEAFF
>TRBV10-3|.|13|.|TRBJ1-6
TGTGCCATCAGTGAGGGCGGTAATTCACCCCTCCACTTT
CAISEGGNSPLHF
>TRBV5-6|.|15|.|TRBJ1-6
TGTGCCAGCAACTCAAGAGGAAACTATAATTCACCCCTCCACTTT
CASNSRGNYNSPLHF
>TRBV13|.|16|once|TRBJ2-4
TGTGCCAGCAGCTGGAACGTATTACTAGCCAAAAACATTCAGTACTTC
CASSWNVLLAKNIQYF
>TRBV7-3|.|13|many|TRBJ2-7
TGTGCCAGCAGCCGAAACACTGGGGGAGAGCAGTACTTC
CASSRNTGGEQYF
>TRBV18|.|13|.|TRBJ1-6
TGTGCCACCAGCAGGGGATTCGACTCACCCCTCCACTTT
CATSRGFDSPLHF
>TRBV18|.|15|.|TRBJ1-5
TGTGCCAGCTCCACGCTGGCAGGGGTCAATCAGCCCCAGCATTTT
CASSTLAGVNQPQHF
>TRBV4-3|TRBD2|14|.|TRBJ2-7
TGCGCCAGCAGCCAAGATGCGGGGACTAGCGAGCAGTACTTC
CASSQDAGTSEQYF
>TRBV24-1|TRBD1|12|once|TRBJ1-1
TGTGCCAAAAAGACAGGGGAGACTGAAGCTTTCTTT
CAKKTGETEAFF
>TRBV12-3/TRBV12-4|.|11|.|TRBJ1-1
TGTGCCAGCAGGGCCGAGGGGGAAGCTTTCTTT
CASRAEGEAFF
>TRBV7-9|.|14|.|TRBJ1-2
TGTGCCAGCAGCTTACGAAGAACCACGTATGGCTACACCTTC
CASSLRRTTYGYTF
>TRBV12-3/TRBV12-4|.|13|.|TRBJ2-1
TGTGCCAGCAGTGAATTTGGGGGACATGAGCAGTTCTTC
CASSEFGGHEQFF
>TRBV19|.|11|.|TRBJ1-1
TGTGCCAGTACCGCTTATACTGAAGCTTTCTTT
CASTAYTEAFF
>TRBV6-2/TRBV6-3|TRBD1|15|once|TRBJ1-5
TGTGCCAGCAGTTTGGGACAGGTCCCACCGTGGCCCCAGCATTTT
CASSLGQVPPWPQHF
>TRBV7-3|TRBD1|14|.|TRBJ1-2
TGTGCCAGCAGCTTAAACGACAGGGCTGACGGCTACACCTTC
CASSLNDRADGYTF
>TRBV19|TRBD1|14|.|TRBJ1-6
TGTGCCAGTAGGCCGGGACAGGGTGATTCACCCCTCCACTTT
CASRPGQGDSPLHF
>TRBV18|.|14|.|TRBJ2-3
TGTGCCAGCTCACCACCTCGAAACACAGATACGCAGTATTTT
CASSPPRNTDTQYF
>TRBV2|TRBD1|14|.|TRBJ1-6
TGTGCCAGCAGGGGGACAGCTCGACACTCACCCCTCCACTTT
CASRGTARHSPLHF